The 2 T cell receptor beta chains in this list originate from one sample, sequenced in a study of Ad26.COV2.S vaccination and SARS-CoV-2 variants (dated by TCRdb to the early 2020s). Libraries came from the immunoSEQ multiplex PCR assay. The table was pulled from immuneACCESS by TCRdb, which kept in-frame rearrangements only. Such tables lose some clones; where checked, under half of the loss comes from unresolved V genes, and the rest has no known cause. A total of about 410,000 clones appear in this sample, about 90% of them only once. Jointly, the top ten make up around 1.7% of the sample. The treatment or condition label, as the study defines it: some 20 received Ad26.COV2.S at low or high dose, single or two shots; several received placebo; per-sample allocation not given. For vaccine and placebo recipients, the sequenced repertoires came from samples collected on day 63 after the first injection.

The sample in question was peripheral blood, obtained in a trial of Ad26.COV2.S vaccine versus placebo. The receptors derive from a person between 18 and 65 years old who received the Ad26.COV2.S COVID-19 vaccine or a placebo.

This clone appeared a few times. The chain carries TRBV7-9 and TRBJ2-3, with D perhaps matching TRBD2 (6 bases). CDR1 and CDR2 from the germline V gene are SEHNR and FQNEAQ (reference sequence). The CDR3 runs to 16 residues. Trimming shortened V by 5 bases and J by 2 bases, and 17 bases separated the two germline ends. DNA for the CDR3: TGTGCCAGCAGCAGCTTGGAGGGGAAAACCACAGATACGCAGTATTTT. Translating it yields CASSSLEGKTTDTQYF.

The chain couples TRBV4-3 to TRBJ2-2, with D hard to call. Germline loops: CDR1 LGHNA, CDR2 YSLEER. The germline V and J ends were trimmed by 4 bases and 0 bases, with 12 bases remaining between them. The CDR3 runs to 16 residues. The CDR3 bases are TGCGCCAGCAGCCTCTTCGGGCAGCCGAACACCGGGGAGCTGTTTTTT. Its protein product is CASSLFGQPNTGELFF.